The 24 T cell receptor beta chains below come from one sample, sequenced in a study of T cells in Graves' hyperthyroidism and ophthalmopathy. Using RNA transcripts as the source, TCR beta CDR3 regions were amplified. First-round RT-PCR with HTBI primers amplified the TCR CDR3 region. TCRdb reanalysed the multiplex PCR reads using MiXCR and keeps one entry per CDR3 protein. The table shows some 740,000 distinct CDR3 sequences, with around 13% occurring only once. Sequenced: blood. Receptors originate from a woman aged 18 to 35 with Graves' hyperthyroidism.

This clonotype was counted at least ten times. CDR3 residues: CAWNEIGGRLSYEQYF. The CDR3 region has the DNA TGTGCCTGGAACGAGATTGGAGGGAGACTCTCCTACGAGCAGTACTTC. V and J are TRBV30 and TRBJ2-7, with D possibly TRBD2 on 6 matching bases. The germline V gene has CDR1 GTSNPN and CDR2 SVGIG (reference sequence). Trimming shortened V by 4 bases and J by 0 bases, and 19 bases separated the two germline ends. CDR3 length: 16 amino acids.

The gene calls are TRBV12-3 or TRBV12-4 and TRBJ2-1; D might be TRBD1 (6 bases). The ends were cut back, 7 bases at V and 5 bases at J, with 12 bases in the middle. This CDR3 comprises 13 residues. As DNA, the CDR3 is TGTGCCAGCAATCCGGGACAAAACAATGAGCAGTTCTTC. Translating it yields CASNPGQNNEQFF.

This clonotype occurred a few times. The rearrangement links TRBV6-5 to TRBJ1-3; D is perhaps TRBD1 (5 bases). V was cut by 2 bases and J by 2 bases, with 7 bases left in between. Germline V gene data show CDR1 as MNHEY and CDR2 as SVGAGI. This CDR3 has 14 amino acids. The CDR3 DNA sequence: TGTGCCAGCAGTTACGGGACCGCTGGAAACACCATATATTTT. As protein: CASSYGTAGNTIYF.

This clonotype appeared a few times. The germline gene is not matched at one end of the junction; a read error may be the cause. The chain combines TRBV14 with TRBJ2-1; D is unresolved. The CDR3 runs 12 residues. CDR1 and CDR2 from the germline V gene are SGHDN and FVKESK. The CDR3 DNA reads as TGCGCCAGCAGCCCCCTCCGAGGTGAGCAGTTCTTC. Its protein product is CASSPLRGEQFF.

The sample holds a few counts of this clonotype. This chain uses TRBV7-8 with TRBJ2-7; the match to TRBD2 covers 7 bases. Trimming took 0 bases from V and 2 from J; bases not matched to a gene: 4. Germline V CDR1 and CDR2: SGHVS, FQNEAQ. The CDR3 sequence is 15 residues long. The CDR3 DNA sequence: TGTGCCAGCAGCTTAGCGGAGCGGGGACCCTACGAGCAGTACTTC. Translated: CASSLAERGPYEQYF.

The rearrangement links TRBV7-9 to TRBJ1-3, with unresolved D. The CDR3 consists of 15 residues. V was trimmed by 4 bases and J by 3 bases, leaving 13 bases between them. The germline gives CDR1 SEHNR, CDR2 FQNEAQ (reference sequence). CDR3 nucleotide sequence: TGTGCCAGCAGCTCCCCGCTGCCACGTGGAAACACCATATATTTT. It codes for CASSSPLPRGNTIYF.

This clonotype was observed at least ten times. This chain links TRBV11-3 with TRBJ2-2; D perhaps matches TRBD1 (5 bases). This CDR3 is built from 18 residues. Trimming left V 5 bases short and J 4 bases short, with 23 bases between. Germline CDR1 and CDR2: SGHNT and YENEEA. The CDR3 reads CASSLEVSGIWGTGELFF. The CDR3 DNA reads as TGTGCCAGCAGCCTCGAAGTGTCAGGGATCTGGGGCACCGGGGAGCTGTTTTTT.

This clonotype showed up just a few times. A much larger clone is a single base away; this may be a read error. The CDR3: CASSPSNRVPLPQHF. CDR3 nucleotides: TGTGCCAGCTCACCAAGTAACAGGGTCCCTCTGCCCCAGCATTTT. The chain combines TRBV18 with TRBJ1-5; weak D call: TRBD1 (6 bases). Between the trimmed V and J ends, which lost 2 bases and 9 bases, there was a span of 17 bases. The CDR3 spans 15 residues. From germline, CDR1 is KGHSH and CDR2 LQKENI.

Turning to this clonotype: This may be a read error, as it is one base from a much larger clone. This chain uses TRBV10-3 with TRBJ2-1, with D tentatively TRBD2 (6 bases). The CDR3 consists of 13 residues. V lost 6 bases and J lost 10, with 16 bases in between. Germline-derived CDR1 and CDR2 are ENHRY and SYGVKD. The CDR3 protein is CAISSLGGYEQFF. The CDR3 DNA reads TGTGCCATCAGCTCATTGGGAGGCTACGAGCAGTTCTTC.

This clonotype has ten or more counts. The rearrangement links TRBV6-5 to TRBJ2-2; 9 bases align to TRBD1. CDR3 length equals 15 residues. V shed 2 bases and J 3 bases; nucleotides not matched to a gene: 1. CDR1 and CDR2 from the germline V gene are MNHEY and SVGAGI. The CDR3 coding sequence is TGTGCCAGCAGTTACGGACAGGGGTACACCGGGGAGCTGTTTTTT. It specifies CASSYGQGYTGELFF.

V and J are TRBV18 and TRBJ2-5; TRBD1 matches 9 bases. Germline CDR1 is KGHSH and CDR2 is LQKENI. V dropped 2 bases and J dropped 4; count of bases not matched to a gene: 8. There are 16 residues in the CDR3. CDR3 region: CASSPTGGEIRETQYF. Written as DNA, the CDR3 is TGTGCCAGCTCACCAACAGGGGGCGAAATCCGAGAGACCCAGTACTTC.

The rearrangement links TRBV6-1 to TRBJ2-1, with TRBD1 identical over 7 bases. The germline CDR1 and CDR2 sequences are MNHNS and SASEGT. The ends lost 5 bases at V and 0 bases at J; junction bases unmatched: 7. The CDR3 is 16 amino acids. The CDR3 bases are TGTGCCAGCAGTCGACAGGGTGTGGGCTCCTACAATGAGCAGTTCTTC. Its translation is CASSRQGVGSYNEQFF.

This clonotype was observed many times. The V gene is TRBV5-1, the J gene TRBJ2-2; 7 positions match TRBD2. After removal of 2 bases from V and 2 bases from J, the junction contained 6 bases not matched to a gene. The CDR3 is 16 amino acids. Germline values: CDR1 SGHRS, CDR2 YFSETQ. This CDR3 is CASSFKAGVNTGELFF. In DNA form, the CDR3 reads TGCGCCAGCAGCTTTAAGGCGGGAGTAAACACCGGGGAGCTGTTTTTT.

In nucleotides, the CDR3 is TGTGCCAGCAGTATCCGGGGTGACGAGCAGTACTTC. This encodes CASSIRGDEQYF. The chain employs TRBV6-2 or TRBV6-3 and TRBJ2-7, with D perhaps TRBD2 (5 bases). Germline CDR1 reads MNHEY; CDR2 reads SVGEGT. This CDR3 spans 12 amino acids. Trimming left V 5 bases short and J 5 bases short, with 10 bases between.

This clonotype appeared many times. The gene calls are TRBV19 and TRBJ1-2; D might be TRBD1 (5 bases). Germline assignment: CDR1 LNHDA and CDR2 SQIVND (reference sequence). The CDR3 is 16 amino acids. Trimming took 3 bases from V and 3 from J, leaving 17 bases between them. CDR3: CASSMGGTEAYYGYTF. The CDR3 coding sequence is TGTGCCAGTAGTATGGGAGGGACGGAGGCCTACTATGGCTACACCTTC.

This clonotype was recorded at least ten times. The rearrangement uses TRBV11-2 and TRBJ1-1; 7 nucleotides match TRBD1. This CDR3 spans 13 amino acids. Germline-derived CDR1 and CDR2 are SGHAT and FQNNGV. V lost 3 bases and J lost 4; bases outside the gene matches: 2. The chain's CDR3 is CASSFNRGTEAFF. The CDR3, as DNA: TGTGCCAGCAGCTTTAACAGGGGCACTGAAGCTTTCTTT.

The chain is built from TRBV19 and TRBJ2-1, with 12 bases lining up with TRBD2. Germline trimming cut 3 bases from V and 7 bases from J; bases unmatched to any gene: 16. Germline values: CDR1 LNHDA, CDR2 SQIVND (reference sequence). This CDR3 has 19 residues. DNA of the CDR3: TGTGCCAGTAGTATCATGTTCGCGGGGGGGACTAGCGGGTGGAATGAGCAGTTCTTC. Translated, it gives CASSIMFAGGTSGWNEQFF. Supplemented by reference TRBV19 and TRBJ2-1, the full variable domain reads DGGITQSPKYLFRKEGQNVTLSCEQNLNHDAMYWYRQDPGQGLRLIYYSQIVNDFQKGDIAEGYSVSREKKESFPLTVTSAQKNPTAFYLCASSIMFAGGTSGWNEQFFGPGTRLTVL.

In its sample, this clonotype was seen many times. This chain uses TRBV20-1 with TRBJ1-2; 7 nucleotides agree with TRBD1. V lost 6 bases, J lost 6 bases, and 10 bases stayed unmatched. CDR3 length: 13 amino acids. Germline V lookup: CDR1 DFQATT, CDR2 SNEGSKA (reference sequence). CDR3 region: CSASEQGLDGYTF. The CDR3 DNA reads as TGCAGTGCGAGCGAACAGGGGCTTGATGGCTACACCTTC.

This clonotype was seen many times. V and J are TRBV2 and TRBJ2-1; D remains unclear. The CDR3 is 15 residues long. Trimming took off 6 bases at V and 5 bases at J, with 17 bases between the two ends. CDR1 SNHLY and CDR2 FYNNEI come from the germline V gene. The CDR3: CASRGRSTWDNEQFF. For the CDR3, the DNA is TGTGCCAGCAGGGGTAGATCTACATGGGACAATGAGCAGTTCTTC.

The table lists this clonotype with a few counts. The CDR3 bases are TGCGCCAGCAGCCAAGAAAAGCGTTTCCAGGACGAGCAGTACTTC. This codes for CASSQEKRFQDEQYF. The chain is built from TRBV4-1 and TRBJ2-7; no definite D call. V gave up 0 bases and J gave up 5 bases, with 14 bases separating them. CDR3 size: 15 residues. Germline CDR1 MGHRA, CDR2 YSYEKL.

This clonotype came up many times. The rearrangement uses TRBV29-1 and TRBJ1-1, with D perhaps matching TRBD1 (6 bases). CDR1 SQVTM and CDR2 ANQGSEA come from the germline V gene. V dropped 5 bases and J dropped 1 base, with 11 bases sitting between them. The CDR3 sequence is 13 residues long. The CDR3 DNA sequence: TGCAGCGTTCACCAACAGGGGAACACTGAAGCTTTCTTT. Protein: CSVHQQGNTEAFF.

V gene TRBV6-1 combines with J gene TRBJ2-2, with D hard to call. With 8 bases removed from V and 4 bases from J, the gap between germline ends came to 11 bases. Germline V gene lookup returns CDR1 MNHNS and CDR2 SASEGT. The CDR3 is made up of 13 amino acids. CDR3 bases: TGTGCCAGCCGGCTTGCTTTCACCGGGGAGCTGTTTTTT. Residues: CASRLAFTGELFF.

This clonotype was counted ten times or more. The CDR3 bases are TGTGCCAGCAGTTTAACTAGACTCAATGAGCAGTTCTTC. Protein product: CASSLTRLNEQFF. The chain has TRBV28 and TRBJ2-1, with D possibly being TRBD2 (5 bases). This CDR3 has 13 amino acids. Per the germline V gene, CDR1 is MDHEN and CDR2 is SYDVKM. V was cut by 2 bases and J by 6 bases, with 8 bases left in between.

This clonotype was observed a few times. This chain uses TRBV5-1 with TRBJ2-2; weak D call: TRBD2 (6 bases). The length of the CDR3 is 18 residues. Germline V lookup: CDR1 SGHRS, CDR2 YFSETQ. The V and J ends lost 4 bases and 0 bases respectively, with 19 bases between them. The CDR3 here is CASSLTSLFAANTGELFF. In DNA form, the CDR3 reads TGCGCCAGCAGCCTAACTAGCCTGTTTGCCGCGAACACCGGGGAGCTGTTTTTT.